This TCR beta chain was sequenced for a study of shared clonotypes between healthy human individuals. About the study: Serving as donors were two women and a few men, whose ages spanned 18 to 49.

Researchers ran the assay at a deep level. Some clones are missing from TCRdb's copy, which holds only in-frame ones; the method was immunoSEQ multiplex PCR. Among about 380,000 clones, about 96% were seen once, and the ten largest hold around 0.3%. Findings and caveats of the study: The generation probabilities recorded for non-shared clonotypes fell below those of clonotypes shared by all four donors.

Germline-derived CDR1 and CDR2 are GTSNPN and SVGIG (reference sequence). V dropped 8 bases and J dropped 7; count of bases not matched to a gene: 7. The CDR3 is 12 residues long. Worth noting for this clone: Its antigen is not known.

The clonotype was recovered from a man aged 25 to 45 in good health. The chain links TRBV30 to TRBJ2-2, with 7 positions matching TRBD1. Sequencing was done on a sample of memory CD8+ T cells sorted from blood. Subset here: CD45RO+ cells pooled with CCR7-negative TemRA cells. As DNA, the CDR3 is TGTGCCAGAAACAGGGGCGGCGGGGAGCTGTTTTTT. Its protein product is CARNRGGGELFF.